The 31 T cell receptor beta chains presented below share a single source sample, sequenced in a study of blood T cell repertoires in COVID-19. Clones were read by immunoSEQ multiplex PCR, and TCRdb kept only the in-frame ones, dropping some. Here the sample spans roughly 150,000 clones, approximately 73% being singletons. Material for sequencing was peripheral blood. The source is a woman older than 75 with acute or convalescent COVID-19.

The chain couples TRBV19 to TRBJ1-1, with a possible D match to TRBD1 (5 bases). Germline CDR1 reads LNHDA; CDR2 reads SQIVND (reference sequence). This CDR3 is 15 amino acids long. Trimming removed 7 bases from V and 5 bases from J, with 20 bases in between. CDR3 sequence reads: CASTIPGLRKTEAFF. The DNA for the CDR3 is TGTGCCAGTACCATTCCAGGGCTGCGGAAGACTGAAGCTTTCTTT.

This chain connects TRBV30 to TRBJ1-6; D remains unclear. This CDR3 is 11 amino acids long. V lost 4 bases and J 9 bases, leaving 7 bases between the germline ends. In germline, CDR1 is GTSNPN, CDR2 SVGIG (reference sequence). CDR3 DNA: TGTGCCTGGACCGGCGGTTCACCCCTCCACTTT. Amino acid sequence: CAWTGGSPLHF.

The V and J genes are TRBV19 and TRBJ2-1; D possibly corresponds to TRBD2 (7 bases). The CDR3 spans 15 residues. Trimming stripped 7 bases from V and 4 bases from J, with 17 bases between. CDR1 LNHDA and CDR2 SQIVND come from the germline V gene (reference sequence). The CDR3 DNA reads TGTGCCAGTACGATCGGGGGGCCTGAGTACAATGAGCAGTTCTTC. Translation gives CASTIGGPEYNEQFF.

This chain connects TRBV18 to TRBJ1-1; a possible D gene is TRBD1 (6 bases). The V gene lost 1 base and the J gene lost 5 bases, with 17 bases spanning the gap. The CDR3 covers 16 residues. Looked up from germline, CDR1 is KGHSH and CDR2 is LQKENI. CDR3 amino acids: CASSPLEDGGLTEAFF. CDR3 coding DNA: TGTGCCAGCTCACCACTCGAGGATGGGGGCTTAACTGAAGCTTTCTTT. The full variable domain, completed using reference TRBV18 and TRBJ1-1, is NAGVMQNPRHLVRRRGQEARLRCSPMKGHSHVYWYRQLPEEGLKFMVYLQKENIIDESGMPKERFSAEFPKEGPSILRIQQVVRGDSAAYFCASSPLEDGGLTEAFFGQGTRLTVV.

The chain's CDR3 is CASSEGPGNTIYF. The CDR3, as DNA: TGTGCCAGCAGTGAAGGGCCTGGAAACACCATATATTTT. This chain links TRBV2 with TRBJ1-3; no clear D. Per the germline V gene, CDR1 is SNHLY and CDR2 is FYNNEI. The germline V and J ends were trimmed by 1 base and 2 bases, with 3 bases remaining between them. The CDR3 is 13 residues long.

The chain links TRBV7-9 to TRBJ1-1; weak D call: TRBD1 (6 bases). The CDR3 contains 15 residues. V shed 6 bases and J shed 0 bases, with 14 bases lying between them. Germline CDR1 and CDR2: SEHNR and FQNEAQ (reference sequence). CDR3 nucleotide sequence: TGTGCCAGCAGACACGGACAGCCTCTGAACACTGAAGCTTTCTTT. Its translation: CASRHGQPLNTEAFF.

V is TRBV19 and J is TRBJ2-1; TRBD2 matches 7 bases. Germline CDR1 is LNHDA and CDR2 is SQIVND (reference sequence). The V gene end was trimmed by 1 base and the J gene end by 10 bases; junction bases not matched to a gene: 13. This CDR3 contains 16 residues. CDR3 amino acids: CASSIVGTNYNGEQFF. CDR3 bases: TGTGCCAGTAGTATAGTAGGGACTAACTACAATGGGGAGCAGTTCTTC.

The chain couples TRBV9 to TRBJ1-1; no firm D call. Deletions cut 6 bases from V and 0 bases from J, with 15 bases between. The CDR3 runs to 15 residues. CDR1 is SGDLS, CDR2 YYNGEE, per germline. The CDR3 here is CASTPRGAMNTEAFF. DNA of the CDR3: TGTGCCAGCACCCCGCGGGGAGCGATGAACACTGAAGCTTTCTTT.

The J gene is TRBJ1-1, the V gene TRBV7-3, with D possibly being TRBD1 (5 bases). V lost 0 bases and J lost 4, with 6 bases in between. Germline V gene lookup returns CDR1 SGHTA and CDR2 FQGTGA. The CDR3 consists of 13 residues. The CDR3 bases are TGTGCCAGCAGCTTAACTAGGGGCACTGAAGCTTTCTTT. Its protein product is CASSLTRGTEAFF.

The chain has TRBV6-1 and TRBJ1-1; TRBD1 is a possible D gene (5 bases). The CDR3 consists of 16 residues. CDR1 is MNHNS, CDR2 SASEGT, per germline. Between the trimmed V and J ends, which lost 4 bases and 0 bases, there was a span of 15 bases. CDR3 loop: CASSGASGGMNTEAFF. For the CDR3, the DNA is TGTGCCAGCAGTGGAGCCTCGGGGGGAATGAACACTGAAGCTTTCTTT.

V gene TRBV7-8 combines with J gene TRBJ2-1; D might be TRBD1 (7 bases). The germline V and J ends were trimmed by 4 bases and 9 bases, with 22 bases remaining between them. Germline values: CDR1 SGHVS, CDR2 FQNEAQ. The length of the CDR3 is 16 residues. The CDR3: CASSWRDRGASAEQFF. The CDR3 DNA reads as TGTGCCAGCAGCTGGCGGGACAGAGGGGCGTCAGCTGAGCAGTTCTTC.

This sequence joins TRBV29-1 and TRBJ2-4, with D possibly matching TRBD2 (7 bases). CDR1 and CDR2 from the germline V gene are SQVTM and ANQGSEA. Trimming removed 1 base from V and 0 bases from J, with 19 bases in between. The CDR3 consists of 18 residues. The CDR3 DNA reads TGCAGCGTTGAAGGAGGGGGTAGCGGGCTACTAGCCAAAAACATTCAGTACTTC. It translates to CSVEGGGSGLLAKNIQYF.

This clone was found once. The gene calls are TRBV19 and TRBJ2-2; unclear D gene. Between the trimmed V and J ends, which lost 6 bases and 4 bases, there was a span of 12 bases. Germline V gene sequence: CDR1 LNHDA, CDR2 SQIVND (reference sequence). The CDR3 has 14 residues. This chain's CDR3 is CASRAGTATGELFF. The CDR3 DNA is TGTGCCAGTAGGGCAGGAACAGCCACCGGGGAGCTGTTTTTT.

The chain couples TRBV12-3 or TRBV12-4 to TRBJ1-5, with D tentatively TRBD1 (6 bases). The germline V and J ends were trimmed by 3 bases and 9 bases, with 12 bases remaining between them. This CDR3 contains 13 residues. DNA for the CDR3: TGTGCCAGCAGTTTCGGGGGGGCGACGCCCCAGCATTTT. It encodes CASSFGGATPQHF.

This chain uses TRBV5-1 with TRBJ1-1, with a possible D match to TRBD1 (5 bases). Germline V gene lookup returns CDR1 SGHRS and CDR2 YFSETQ. The CDR3 has 15 residues. V was pared by 0 bases and J by 2 bases, with 11 bases between. CDR3 loop: CASSLGARTNTEAFF. In DNA, the CDR3 is TGCGCCAGCAGCTTGGGAGCCAGGACAAACACTGAAGCTTTCTTT.

The chain employs TRBV18 and TRBJ1-5, with 7 bases identical to TRBD1. V shed 0 bases and J 7 bases; nucleotides not matched to a gene: 9. CDR3 size: 16 residues. Germline V gene sequence: CDR1 KGHSH, CDR2 LQKENI. CDR3 loop: CASSPPPGQWVQPQHF. CDR3 DNA: TGTGCCAGCTCACCACCCCCGGGACAGTGGGTCCAGCCCCAGCATTTT.

This clone was seen repeatedly, ten times or more. The chain combines TRBV16 with TRBJ2-3; a weak D match, TRBD1 (6 bases). The germline V and J ends were trimmed by 4 bases and 4 bases, with 18 bases remaining between them. The CDR3 runs to 16 residues. Looked up from germline, CDR1 is KGHSY and CDR2 is FQNENV. DNA of the CDR3: TGTGCCAGCAGCCGTAGCACAGGGATCGGGGCAGATACGCAGTATTTT. It is translated as CASSRSTGIGADTQYF.

The J gene is TRBJ2-1, the V gene TRBV27; TRBD2 is a possible D gene (5 bases). CDR3 length equals 13 residues. The germline V gene has CDR1 MNHEY and CDR2 SMNVEV (reference sequence). Trimming removed 6 bases at V and 7 bases at J, with 13 bases between. The chain's CDR3 is CASSLRRGNEQFF. The CDR3 region has the DNA TGTGCCAGCAGCCTGAGGAGAGGGAATGAGCAGTTCTTC.

This chain links TRBV10-3 with TRBJ1-2; TRBD1 might be the D (5 bases). V lost 8 bases, J lost 4 bases, and 11 bases lay in between. Germline CDR1 is ENHRY and CDR2 is SYGVKD. The CDR3 contains 12 residues. CDR3 coding DNA: TGTGCCATCGCCGACAGACTCTATGGCTACACCTTC. Its protein is CAIADRLYGYTF.

In DNA form, the CDR3 reads TGTGCCTGCGTTACTAGCCCTAGCCTTCAGTACTTC. Its protein product is CACVTSPSLQYF. This chain uses TRBV30 with TRBJ2-4, with TRBD2 as a possible D gene (6 bases). Looked up from germline, CDR1 is GTSNPN and CDR2 is SVGIG (reference sequence). This CDR3 has 12 amino acids. Trimming pared 6 bases from V and 11 bases from J, leaving 17 bases between. Full variable domain (outside the CDR3, taken from reference TRBV30 and TRBJ2-4): SQTIHQWPATLVQPVGSPLSLECTVEGTSNPNLYWYRQAAGRGLQLLFYSVGIGQISSEVPQNLSASRPQDRQFILSSKKLLLSDSGFYLCACVTSPSLQYFGAGTRLSVL.

This clone has only one observation. The chain combines TRBV4-1 with TRBJ1-5; no clear D. Trimming took 4 bases from V and 0 from J, leaving 13 bases between them. This CDR3 contains 16 residues. CDR1 is MGHRA and CDR2 is YSYEKL in the germline V gene. The CDR3, as DNA: TGCGCCAGCAGCCCAGTTCTGGACTTTAGCAATCAGCCCCAGCATTTT. Amino acid sequence: CASSPVLDFSNQPQHF.

V usage is TRBV19 and J usage is TRBJ2-7, with TRBD1 identical over 7 bases. V gave up 6 bases and J gave up 2 bases; unmatched junction bases: 7. The CDR3 loop spans 14 amino acids. Germline CDR1 is LNHDA and CDR2 is SQIVND (reference sequence). The CDR3 DNA reads as TGTGCCAGTAGCAACTCGGGACAGCCCTACGAGCAGTACTTC. Its translation is CASSNSGQPYEQYF.

This chain joins TRBV7-3 and TRBJ2-2; 11 bases are shared with TRBD2. CDR3 length equals 15 residues. Trimming cost V 5 bases and J 7 bases; bases outside gene matches: 6. Germline V gives CDR1 SGHTA, CDR2 FQGTGA. The CDR3 DNA sequence: TGTGCCAGCAGCGTCACGACTAGCGGGAACGGGGAGCTGTTTTTT. Its protein is CASSVTTSGNGELFF.

J is TRBJ2-3 and V is TRBV7-2; 9 bases align to TRBD2. The CDR3 covers 15 residues. Trimming removed 4 bases from V and 9 bases from J; junction bases left unmatched: 11. CDR1 is SGHTA and CDR2 is FQGNSA in the germline V gene. The CDR3 nucleotides read TGTGCCAGCAGCTCTCCGGGACTAGCAGGGATAACGCAGTATTTT. Encoded protein: CASSSPGLAGITQYF.

The chain combines TRBV7-9 with TRBJ1-1; no clear D. CDR3 length: 14 residues. Germline V gene lookup returns CDR1 SEHNR and CDR2 FQNEAQ (reference sequence). Between the trimmed V and J ends, which lost 2 bases and 2 bases, there was a span of 9 bases. CDR3 coding DNA: TGTGCCAGCAGCTTATCCCGACTCAACACTGAAGCTTTCTTT. Its protein is CASSLSRLNTEAFF.

The rearrangement joins TRBV5-6 to TRBJ1-3; D possibly corresponds to TRBD1 (6 bases). In germline, CDR1 is SGHDT, CDR2 YYEEEE. The length of the CDR3 is 16 residues. V lost 3 bases and J 3 bases, leaving 16 bases between the germline ends. For the CDR3, the DNA is TGTGCCAGCAGCTCGTACAGGGTAGCTGATGGAAACACCATATATTTT. Encoded protein: CASSSYRVADGNTIYF. Using reference TRBV5-6 and TRBJ1-3 for the parts outside the CDR3, the full variable domain is DAGVTQSPTHLIKTRGQQVTLRCSPKSGHDTVSWYQQALGQGPQFIFQYYEEEERQRGNFPDRFSGHQFPNYSSELNVNALLLGDSALYLCASSSYRVADGNTIYFGEGSWLTVV.

The chain carries TRBV6-4 and TRBJ2-1; D uncertain. Looked up from germline, CDR1 is MRHNA and CDR2 is SNTAGT. The V and J ends lost 4 bases and 0 bases respectively, with 10 bases between them. This CDR3 contains 15 residues. The CDR3 loop is CASSADMSSYNEQFF. As DNA, the CDR3 is TGTGCCAGCAGTGCCGACATGAGCTCCTACAATGAGCAGTTCTTC.

The chain carries TRBV5-1 and TRBJ2-3; the match to TRBD2 covers 11 bases. Germline V CDR1 and CDR2: SGHRS, YFSETQ. The V segment lost 5 bases and the J segment 3 bases; nucleotides outside the gene matches: 5. The CDR3 is 15 amino acids. The CDR3 spells CASRETSGVTDTQYF. CDR3 DNA: TGCGCCAGCAGAGAGACTAGCGGGGTGACAGATACGCAGTATTTT.

The gene calls are TRBV18 and TRBJ2-5; TRBD2 is a possible D gene (6 bases). Trimming took 1 base from V and 2 from J, leaving 11 bases between them. In germline, CDR1 is KGHSH, CDR2 LQKENI. CDR3 length equals 15 residues. CDR3 DNA: TGTGCCAGCTCACCACAACATAGCGGACAAGAGACCCAGTACTTC. This encodes CASSPQHSGQETQYF.

The V call is TRBV19, the J call TRBJ1-6, with TRBD1 matching 8 bases. CDR1 and CDR2 from the germline V gene are LNHDA and SQIVND (reference sequence). Trimming took 5 bases from V and 10 from J; bases not matched to a gene: 13. The CDR3 covers 16 residues. The CDR3: CASSPFSGTGSSPLHF. The DNA of the CDR3 is TGTGCCAGTAGTCCCTTCTCCGGGACAGGCTCCTCACCCCTCCACTTT.

V and J are TRBV2 and TRBJ1-5, with TRBD1 as a possible D gene (6 bases). Germline V gene data show CDR1 as SNHLY and CDR2 as FYNNEI. The CDR3 runs to 13 residues. V was pared by 7 bases and J by 4 bases, with 11 bases between. CDR3 residues: CASMDSQNQPQHF. CDR3 DNA: TGTGCCAGCATGGACAGCCAAAATCAGCCCCAGCATTTT.